Listed below are T cell receptor beta chains from one sample, sequenced in a study of shared clonotypes between healthy human individuals. TCRdb keeps only in-frame clones here, not all; method: immunoSEQ multiplex PCR. In the table there are hundreds of thousands of clones, 92% of which are singletons. The sample taken for sequencing was naive CD8+ T cells sorted from blood. The receptors shown here come from a man aged 25 to 40 in good health. Each CDR3 is given with its conserved first and last residue. D genes are given only for firm matches. Where a row states a size, it is once, few, many or the class of an expanded clone; other rows omit it.

size,J,D,V,CDR3,DNA
-,TRBJ2-1,-,TRBV6-1,CASRNLVSEADEQFF,TGTGCCAGCAGGAACCTTGTTTCCGAGGCCGATGAGCAGTTCTTC
-,TRBJ2-5,TRBD1,TRBV6-1,CAIGQGLETQYF,TGTGCCATCGGACAGGGTTTAGAGACCCAGTACTTC
-,TRBJ1-2,-,TRBV2,CAPKGIYGYTF,TGTGCCCCCAAGGGTATCTATGGCTACACCTTC
-,TRBJ1-4,-,TRBV29-1,CSVVRDEKLFF,TGCAGCGTTGTGAGGGATGAAAAACTGTTTTTT
few,TRBJ2-1,-,TRBV9,CASSVVSNEQFF,TGTGCCAGCAGCGTAGTCAGCAATGAGCAGTTCTTC
-,TRBJ1-5,-,TRBV7-2,CASSLVGGNQPQHF,TGTGCCAGCAGCTTAGTGGGGGGCAATCAGCCCCAGCATTTT
-,TRBJ1-1,TRBD1,TRBV29-1,CSVEPTGDVEEAFF,TGCAGCGTTGAACCCACAGGGGACGTAGAGGAAGCTTTCTTT
-,TRBJ1-1,-,TRBV2,CASNSLNTEAFF,TGTGCCTCAAACAGCCTGAACACTGAAGCTTTCTTT
once,TRBJ1-5,-,TRBV4-1,CASSQVDNQPQHF,TGCGCCAGCAGCCAAGTGGACAATCAGCCCCAGCATTTT
-,TRBJ2-5,TRBD2,TRBV4-3,CASSQDSIRGRAGRGETQYF,TGCGCCAGCAGCCAAGATAGCATCCGTGGGAGGGCCGGGAGAGGAGAGACCCAGTACTTC
-,TRBJ2-7,TRBD1,TRBV27,CASSYLRTGDEQYF,TGTGCCAGCAGTTACCTCCGGACAGGGGACGAGCAGTACTTC
-,TRBJ2-7,TRBD2,TRBV29-1,CSVEGGTSGFYEQYF,TGCAGCGTTGAAGGCGGGACTAGCGGGTTCTACGAGCAGTACTTC
-,TRBJ2-4,-,TRBV7-9,CASSSAGGLAKNIQYF,TGTGCCAGCAGCTCGGCTGGGGGTCTAGCCAAAAACATTCAGTACTTC
-,TRBJ1-2,-,TRBV6-6,CASSPEGVGYTF,TGTGCCAGCAGCCCCGAAGGGGTTGGCTACACCTTC
-,TRBJ1-4,-,TRBV27,CASRNGLTNEKLFF,TGTGCCAGCAGGAACGGATTAACTAATGAAAAACTGTTTTTT
-,TRBJ2-1,TRBD2,TRBV7-8,CASSGTSGTNEQFF,TGTGCCAGCTCCGGGACTAGCGGAACCAATGAGCAGTTCTTC
once,TRBJ1-6,TRBD1,TRBV9,CASSPLTGSGSPLHF,TGTGCCAGCAGCCCCCTGACAGGGTCCGGTTCACCCCTCCACTTT
-,TRBJ2-7,-,TRBV10-3,CAISDEKSRGYEQYF,TGTGCCATCAGTGACGAAAAATCACGGGGCTACGAGCAGTACTTC
-,TRBJ2-1,-,TRBV19,CASSRTLYNEQFF,TGTGCCAGTTCGAGGACACTGTACAATGAGCAGTTCTTC
-,TRBJ2-7,-,TRBV10-3,CAINSGNYEQYF,TGTGCCATCAATTCAGGGAACTACGAGCAGTACTTC
-,TRBJ1-1,-,TRBV7-9,CASSRMLGSTEAFF,TGTGCCAGCAGCCGTATGTTAGGGAGCACTGAAGCTTTCTTT
-,TRBJ2-3,-,TRBV7-2,CASSLAPTDTQYF,TGTGCCAGCAGCTTAGCGCCTACAGATACGCAGTATTTT
-,TRBJ2-1,TRBD2,TRBV7-9,CASSPWDYSGSSYNEQFF,TGTGCCAGCAGCCCCTGGGACTATAGCGGGAGCTCCTACAATGAGCAGTTCTTC
-,TRBJ2-3,-,TRBV5-5,CASRDDTDTQYF,TGTGCCAGCAGGGACGACACAGATACGCAGTATTTT
-,TRBJ1-1,-,TRBV15,CATSRGRTMNTEAFF,TGTGCCACCAGCAGAGGCAGAACCATGAACACTGAAGCTTTCTTT
-,TRBJ2-7,-,TRBV2,CASDLTASSYEQYF,TGTGCCAGCGACCTGACAGCGAGCTCCTACGAGCAGTACTTC
-,TRBJ2-5,-,TRBV9,CASSATGLSHETQYF,TGTGCCAGCAGCGCCACAGGTCTTTCCCATGAGACCCAGTACTTC
-,TRBJ1-5,-,TRBV1,CTSSHLVGRGNNQPQHF,-
-,TRBJ2-1,-,TRBV7-9,CASSYLNTGAEQFF,TGTGCCAGCAGCTACCTGAACACCGGGGCCGAGCAGTTCTTC
-,TRBJ1-1,TRBD1,TRBV5-1,CASSLVSGGQGRAEAFF,TGCGCCAGCAGCTTGGTGTCAGGGGGACAGGGAAGAGCTGAAGCTTTCTTT
once,TRBJ2-5,-,TRBV5-6,CASSLEGAETQYF,TGTGCCAGCAGCTTGGAAGGGGCGGAGACCCAGTACTTC
-,TRBJ1-2,-,TRBV4-3,CASSSQGGGKSRLDYGYTF,TGCGCCAGCAGCTCACAAGGCGGGGGGAAAAGTAGGTTGGACTATGGCTACACCTTC
-,TRBJ1-2,TRBD1,TRBV11-2,CASSPGTGSYGYTF,TGTGCCAGCAGCCCCGGGACAGGGAGTTATGGCTACACCTTC
once,TRBJ2-7,TRBD1,TRBV29-1,CSVEDPLGTGSNEQYF,TGCAGCGTTGAAGACCCATTAGGGACAGGGTCTAACGAGCAGTACTTC
once,TRBJ1-3,TRBD1,TRBV28,CATTRGQYSGNTIYF,TGTGCCACCACCCGGGGACAGTACTCTGGAAACACCATATATTTT
-,TRBJ2-3,TRBD2,TRBV14,CASSQTGTSGGNTDTQYF,TGTGCCAGCAGCCAAACCGGGACTAGCGGGGGAAACACAGATACGCAGTATTTT
-,TRBJ2-7,-,TRBV11-2,CASSFTGFGYEQYF,TGTGCCAGCAGCTTTACAGGGTTCGGTTACGAGCAGTACTTC
-,TRBJ2-7,-,TRBV5-4,CASSELSSYEQYF,TGTGCCAGCAGCGAGCTGAGCTCCTACGAGCAGTACTTC
-,TRBJ2-1,-,TRBV6-5,CASSYQGPDNEQFF,TGTGCCAGCAGTTACCAGGGTCCCGACAATGAGCAGTTCTTC
-,TRBJ2-3,-,TRBV25-1,CASSDHRTMETPDTQYF,TGTGCCAGCAGTGATCATCGGACGATGGAGACACCGGATACGCAGTATTTT
-,TRBJ1-3,TRBD1,TRBV11-2,CASTLLGTGSPGNTIYF,TGTGCCAGCACCCTCCTCGGGACAGGGTCGCCCGGAAACACCATATATTTT
-,TRBJ1-5,-,TRBV19,CASTKGSRQPQHF,TGTGCCAGTACGAAGGGTAGTCGTCAGCCCCAGCATTTT
-,TRBJ2-1,TRBD2,TRBV10-3,CAIGGSSGNNEQFF,TGTGCCATCGGGGGGTCTAGCGGAAACAATGAGCAGTTCTTC
-,TRBJ2-3,TRBD2,TRBV30,CAWSPLAGPRDTQYF,TGTGCCTGGAGTCCTCTAGCGGGTCCGAGGGATACGCAGTATTTT
-,TRBJ2-7,-,TRBV7-8,CASSGRDGGSDEQYF,TGTGCCAGCAGCGGTAGGGACGGAGGTTCTGATGAGCAGTACTTC
-,TRBJ2-3,TRBD1,TRBV7-7,CASSSGGADTQYF,TGTGCTAGCAGTTCAGGGGGAGCAGATACGCAGTATTTT
-,TRBJ2-1,TRBD2,TRBV9,CASSVGGGSYNEQFF,TGTGCCAGCAGCGTAGGCGGGGGCTCCTACAATGAGCAGTTCTTC
-,TRBJ2-7,TRBD2,TRBV4-3,CASSQTPGGGIYEQYF,TGCGCCAGCAGCCAAACCCCGGGAGGCGGGATCTACGAGCAGTACTTC
-,TRBJ2-1,-,TRBV5-8,CASSRQGTRIYNEQFF,TGTGCCAGCAGCCGACAGGGGACTAGAATTTACAATGAGCAGTTCTTC
-,TRBJ2-2,-,TRBV7-8,CADTPVGNTGELFF,TGTGCCGATACCCCAGTGGGAAACACCGGGGAGCTGTTTTTT
-,TRBJ2-3,TRBD2,TRBV10-2,CASQVAGSTDTQYF,TGCGCCAGCCAAGTAGCGGGAAGCACAGATACGCAGTATTTT
once,TRBJ1-2,-,TRBV25-1,CASRGGGGFNYGYTF,TGTGCCAGCAGAGGAGGGGGGGGTTTCAACTATGGCTACACCTTC
-,TRBJ2-7,-,TRBV7-9,CASSQDPGSYEQYF,TGTGCCAGCAGCCAAGACCCGGGGTCCTACGAGCAGTACTTC
-,TRBJ2-7,-,TRBV2,CASSILGRGADEQYF,TGTGCCAGCAGTATCCTTGGACGAGGGGCCGACGAGCAGTACTTC
-,TRBJ2-1,TRBD2,TRBV7-9,CASSLRTSGIFNEQFF,TGTGCCAGCAGCTTACGGACTAGCGGGATTTTCAATGAGCAGTTCTTC
-,TRBJ2-7,TRBD1,TRBV6-1,CASSEEWTGSYEQYF,TGTGCCAGCAGTGAAGAATGGACAGGCTCCTACGAGCAGTACTTC